The subject of this entry is one T cell receptor beta chain. This CDR3 is built from 13 residues. Germline loops: CDR1 SGHTA, CDR2 FQGTGA. V shed 5 bases and J shed 6 bases, with 10 bases lying between them. The record originates from a study of T cell changes during pregnancy in multiple sclerosis. Some clones are missing from TCRdb's copy, which holds only in-frame ones; the method was immunoSEQ multiplex PCR. The sample has 25,000 to 30,000 clones; 75% to 90% are singletons. This clonotype was obtained from a female donor with multiple sclerosis, enrolled in a pregnancy study. The rearrangement links TRBV7-3 to TRBJ2-2; tentative D call: TRBD1 (5 bases). The source material was CD4+ T cells from peripheral blood mononuclear cells, sampled in the second trimester of pregnancy. The CDR3 sequence: CASSRGQSGELFF. In DNA form, the CDR3 reads TGTGCCAGCAGCCGCGGACAATCCGGGGAGCTGTTTTTT.